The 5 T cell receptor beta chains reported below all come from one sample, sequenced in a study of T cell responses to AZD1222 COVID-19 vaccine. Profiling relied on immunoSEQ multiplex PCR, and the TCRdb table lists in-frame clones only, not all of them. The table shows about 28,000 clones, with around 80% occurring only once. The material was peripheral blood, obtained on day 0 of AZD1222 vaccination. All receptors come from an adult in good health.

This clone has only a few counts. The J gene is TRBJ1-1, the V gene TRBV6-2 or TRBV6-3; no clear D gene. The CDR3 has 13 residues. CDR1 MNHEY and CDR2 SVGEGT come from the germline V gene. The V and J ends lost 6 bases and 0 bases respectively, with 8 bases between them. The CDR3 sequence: CASSQRLNTEAFF. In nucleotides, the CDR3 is TGTGCCAGCAGCCAACGATTGAACACTGAAGCTTTCTTT.

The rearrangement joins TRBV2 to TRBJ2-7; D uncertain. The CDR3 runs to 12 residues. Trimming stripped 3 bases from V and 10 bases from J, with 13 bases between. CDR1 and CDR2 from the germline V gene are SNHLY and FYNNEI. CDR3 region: CASSDLGFGQYF. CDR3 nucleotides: TGTGCCAGCAGTGACCTGGGTTTTGGTCAGTACTTC.

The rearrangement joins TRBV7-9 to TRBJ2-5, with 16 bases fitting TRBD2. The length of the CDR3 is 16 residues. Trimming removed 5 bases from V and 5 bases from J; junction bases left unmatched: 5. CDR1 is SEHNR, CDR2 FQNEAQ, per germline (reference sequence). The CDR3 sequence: CASSTGTSGRGETQYF. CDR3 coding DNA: TGTGCCAGCAGCACCGGGACTAGCGGGAGGGGGGAGACCCAGTACTTC.

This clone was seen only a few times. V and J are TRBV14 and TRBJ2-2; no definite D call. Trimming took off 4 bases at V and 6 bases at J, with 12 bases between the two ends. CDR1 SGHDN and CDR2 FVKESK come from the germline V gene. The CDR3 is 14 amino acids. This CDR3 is CASSPIIRAGELFF. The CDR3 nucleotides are TGTGCCAGCAGCCCAATTATACGGGCCGGGGAGCTGTTTTTT.

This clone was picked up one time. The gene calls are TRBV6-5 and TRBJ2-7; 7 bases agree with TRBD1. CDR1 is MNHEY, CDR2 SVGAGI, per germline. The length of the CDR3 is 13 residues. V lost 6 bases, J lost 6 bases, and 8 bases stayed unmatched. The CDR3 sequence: CASRRNRGSEQYV. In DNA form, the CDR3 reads TGTGCCAGCAGGAGAAACAGGGGAAGCGAGCAGTACGTC.